The next 32 T cell receptor beta chains were all read from a single sample in a study of T cells in Graves' hyperthyroidism and ophthalmopathy. Template material for amplifying TCR beta CDR3 regions consisted of RNA transcripts. HTBI primers were the set used in a first-round RT-PCR of the TCR CDR3. TCRdb processed the multiplex PCR reads anew with MiXCR; each CDR3 protein has one entry. The sample contains about 500,000 distinct CDR3 sequences, 16% of which appear only once. The sequencing input was blood. These receptors all stem from a woman aged 25 to 45 with Graves' ophthalmopathy.

This clonotype came up many times. The rearrangement joins TRBV5-6 to TRBJ2-7, with 9 bases aligning to TRBD2. CDR1 and CDR2 (germline): SGHDT, YYEEEE. The CDR3 length is 14 residues. V was clipped by 2 bases and J by 2 bases; unmatched bases: 2. CDR3 amino acids: CASSFLAGTYEQYF. The DNA for the CDR3 is TGTGCCAGCAGCTTCCTAGCGGGAACCTACGAGCAGTACTTC.

The CDR3 sequence is CAISDRPGQGAADTQYF. CDR3 coding DNA: TGTGCCATCAGTGACCGACCGGGACAGGGGGCAGCAGATACGCAGTATTTT. This chain joins TRBV10-3 and TRBJ2-3; 12 nucleotides match TRBD1. V shed 3 bases, J shed 4 bases, and the junction held 8 bases outside the gene matches. The CDR3 consists of 17 residues. Per germline, CDR1 ENHRY and CDR2 SYGVKD.

This clonotype has a count of ten or more. The chain uses TRBV28 and TRBJ2-1; TRBD1 agrees at 9 bases. The CDR3 runs to 15 residues. After removal of 6 bases from V and 7 bases from J, the junction contained 10 bases not matched to a gene. Germline lookup yields CDR1 MDHEN and CDR2 SYDVKM. This CDR3 is CASRPYRQGENEQFF. CDR3 DNA: TGTGCCAGCAGACCCTATAGACAGGGGGAAAATGAGCAGTTCTTC. Filled out from reference TRBV28 and TRBJ2-1, the complete variable domain reads DVKVTQSSRYLVKRTGEKVFLECVQDMDHENMFWYRQDPGLGLRLIYFSYDVKMKEKGDIPEGYSVSREKKERFSLILESASTNQTSMYLCASRPYRQGENEQFFGPGTRLTVL.

This clonotype was seen ten or more times. The chain uses TRBV20-1 and TRBJ2-7; no clear D. Germline assignment: CDR1 DFQATT and CDR2 SNEGSKA (reference sequence). V was clipped by 1 base and J by 0 bases, with 19 bases between them. The CDR3 is 17 amino acids. The CDR3 reads CSARARILGLGSYEQYF. The CDR3 region has the DNA TGCAGTGCTAGAGCGCGGATTTTAGGTCTGGGCTCCTACGAGCAGTACTTC.

V is TRBV5-8 and J is TRBJ2-3; TRBD1 matches at 7 bases. The ends lost 0 bases at V and 4 bases at J; junction bases unmatched: 5. The CDR3 has 15 amino acids. Germline V lookup: CDR1 SGHTS, CDR2 YDEGEE. In DNA form, the CDR3 reads TGTGCCAGCAGCTTGGGACAGGGCCACCCAGATACGCAGTATTTT. It encodes CASSLGQGHPDTQYF.

This clonotype occurred a few times. The chain carries TRBV11-2 and TRBJ2-1; unclear D gene. V lost 6 bases and J lost 3, with 12 bases in between. CDR3 length: 14 amino acids. The germline gives CDR1 SGHAT, CDR2 FQNNGV. CDR3 sequence: CASSPTSIYNEQFF. CDR3 DNA: TGTGCCAGCAGTCCTACCTCTATCTACAATGAGCAGTTCTTC.

This clonotype was detected many times. As DNA, the CDR3 is TGTGCCAGCTCGTTCAGGGAAGTAGGCACCTACGAGCAGTACTTC. Translated, it gives CASSFREVGTYEQYF. The J gene is TRBJ2-7, the V gene TRBV18; a weak D match, TRBD1 (5 bases). V shed 6 bases and J shed 2 bases, with 17 bases lying between them. Germline V gives CDR1 KGHSH, CDR2 LQKENI. CDR3 size: 15 residues.

This clonotype showed up many times. V gene TRBV5-1 combines with J gene TRBJ2-7; D is ambiguous. This CDR3 contains 13 residues. Looked up from germline, CDR1 is SGHRS and CDR2 is YFSETQ. V lost 0 bases and J 7 bases, leaving 11 bases between the germline ends. DNA for the CDR3: TGCGCCAGCAGCTTGGGTCCGGGTCAAGAGCAGTACTTC. Its protein product is CASSLGPGQEQYF.

As for this clonotype: A read error is possible here, since a much larger clone lies one base away. The chain carries TRBV7-6 and TRBJ2-3, with unresolved D. This CDR3 contains 14 residues. CDR1 SGHVS and CDR2 FNYEAQ come from the germline V gene. V gave up 5 bases and J gave up 7 bases, with 16 bases separating them. The CDR3, as DNA: TGTGCCAGCAGCAGCCCGGAGACCGCAAATACGCAGTATTTT. Its translation: CASSSPETANTQYF.

There are many counts of this clonotype. The chain combines TRBV27 with TRBJ1-1; D might be TRBD1 (6 bases). This CDR3 has 16 amino acids. Germline V gene lookup returns CDR1 MNHEY and CDR2 SMNVEV (reference sequence). With 7 bases removed from V and 0 bases from J, the gap between germline ends came to 18 bases. CDR3 coding DNA: TGTGCCAGCAATGGGGGTTTGGGGGCCCTGAACACTGAAGCTTTCTTT. This translates into CASNGGLGALNTEAFF.

This clonotype has a count of ten or more. The rearrangement uses TRBV2 and TRBJ2-1; TRBD2 might be the D (6 bases). This CDR3 is 15 amino acids long. V was trimmed by 6 bases and J by 4 bases, leaving 16 bases between them. Germline V gene data show CDR1 as SNHLY and CDR2 as FYNNEI. Here the CDR3 DNA reads TGTGCCAGCAGCCCATCCGGGAGAGTGTACAATGAGCAGTTCTTC. Translated, it gives CASSPSGRVYNEQFF. Full variable domain (remainder filled in from reference TRBV2 and TRBJ2-1): EPEVTQTPSHQVTQMGQEVILRCVPISNHLYFYWYRQILGQKVEFLVSFYNNEISEKSEIFDDQFSVERPDGSNFTLKIRSTKLEDSAMYFCASSPSGRVYNEQFFGPGTRLTVL.

J is TRBJ1-5 and V is TRBV7-8, with 7 bases that match TRBD1. The CDR3 totals 16 residues. Unmatched junction bases numbered 8, after V lost 1 base and J lost 5 bases. CDR1 is SGHVS and CDR2 is FQNEAQ in the germline V gene. The CDR3 DNA reads TGTGCCAGCAGCTTAGGGGCGACAGGGAATGATCAGCCCCAGCATTTT. Residues: CASSLGATGNDQPQHF.

In its sample, this clonotype was seen many times. The chain joins TRBV29-1 to TRBJ2-3; D may be TRBD1 or TRBD2 (7 bases each). Between the trimmed V and J ends, which lost 7 bases and 5 bases, there was a span of 10 bases. The CDR3 has 11 residues. CDR1 and CDR2 (germline): SQVTM, ANQGSEA. CDR3 nucleotides: TGCAGCGGCAGGGGGGGAGATACGCAGTATTTT. Translating it yields CSGRGGDTQYF.

There are a few counts of this clonotype. DNA for the CDR3: TGCAGTGCTAGAGAGATTAACTATGGCTACACCTTC. Residues: CSAREINYGYTF. V and J are TRBV20-1 and TRBJ1-2; no clear D. With 0 bases removed from V and 1 base from J, the gap between germline ends came to 3 bases. The CDR3 contains 12 residues. Per germline, CDR1 DFQATT and CDR2 SNEGSKA (reference sequence).

This clonotype has only one observation. V usage is TRBV6-2 or TRBV6-3 and J usage is TRBJ2-7, with D perhaps matching TRBD2 (5 bases). The length of the CDR3 is 14 residues. The germline CDR1 and CDR2 sequences are MNHEY and SVGEGT. Trimming removed 2 bases from V and 6 bases from J, with 14 bases in between. DNA of the CDR3: TGTGCCAGCAGTTACCCCGGGGTCGGCGCCGAGCAGTACTTC. This codes for CASSYPGVGAEQYF.

V and J are TRBV2 and TRBJ1-4; D is undetermined. Germline V lookup: CDR1 SNHLY, CDR2 FYNNEI. This CDR3 is 13 amino acids long. V lost 6 bases and J lost 13, with 18 bases in between. CDR3 coding DNA: TGTGCCAGCAGGAAGCACGAATCCGGATTACTGTTTTTT. As protein: CASRKHESGLLFF.

V and J are TRBV6-1 and TRBJ1-5; 9 bases are shared with TRBD1. CDR1 and CDR2 from the germline V gene are MNHNS and SASEGT. V shed 6 bases, J shed 1 base, and the junction held 4 bases outside the gene matches. The CDR3 spans 15 residues. CDR3 DNA sequence: TGTGCCAGCAGACGGGACAGGGTAAGCAATCAGCCCCAGCATTTT. It encodes CASRRDRVSNQPQHF.

This clonotype was picked up many times. The rearrangement joins TRBV5-5 to TRBJ2-1; D tentatively fits TRBD1 or TRBD2 (5 bases each). Trimming shortened V by 6 bases and J by 0 bases, and 13 bases separated the two germline ends. The CDR3 has 15 amino acids. The germline CDR1 and CDR2 sequences are SGHKS and YYEKEE (reference sequence). The CDR3 loop reads CASTLGTSSYNEQFF. CDR3 nucleotide sequence: TGTGCCAGCACGTTAGGGACGAGCTCCTACAATGAGCAGTTCTTC.

This clonotype came up many times. V and J are TRBV3-1 and TRBJ2-7, with 7 positions matching TRBD2. V lost 5 bases and J lost 3; bases outside the gene matches: 7. There are 14 residues in the CDR3. Germline V gene lookup returns CDR1 LGHDT and CDR2 YNNKEL (reference sequence). The CDR3 DNA follows: TGTGCCAGCAGCTCTAGGACTAGTAGCTACGAGCAGTACTTC. It specifies CASSSRTSSYEQYF.

This clonotype came up many times. This chain uses TRBV20-1 with TRBJ2-1; D is unclear. The CDR3 length is 11 residues. Germline CDR1 reads DFQATT; CDR2 reads SNEGSKA (reference sequence). CDR3 nucleotides: TGCACGATCAACCCTTTCAATGAGCAGTTCTTC. Its protein is CTINPFNEQFF.

This clonotype was seen at least ten times. The genes are TRBV20-1 and TRBJ2-7; D perhaps matches TRBD1 (5 bases). This CDR3 spans 11 amino acids. Trimming took off 6 bases at V and 2 bases at J, with 8 bases between the two ends. Germline CDR1 DFQATT, CDR2 SNEGSKA (reference sequence). The CDR3 nucleotides read TGCAGTGCACAGACAGCCTACGAGCAGTACTTC. Its protein product is CSAQTAYEQYF.

Ten or more counts support this clonotype. The CDR3 region has the DNA TGTGCCAGCACCTTAAAGGTAGCAGCTGGGGACACTGAAGCTTTCTTT. Amino acids: CASTLKVAAGDTEAFF. The chain couples TRBV3-1 to TRBJ1-1, with D hard to call. The CDR3 is made up of 16 amino acids. Trimming removed 7 bases at V and 3 bases at J, with 21 bases between. The germline V gene has CDR1 LGHDT and CDR2 YNNKEL (reference sequence).

Ten or more counts support this clonotype. V gene TRBV29-1 combines with J gene TRBJ1-2; D might be TRBD1 (5 bases). The CDR3 covers 10 residues. Trimming took off 4 bases at V and 6 bases at J, with 6 bases between the two ends. Germline V CDR1 and CDR2: SQVTM, ANQGSEA. The CDR3 sequence is CSVVGDGYTF. Here the CDR3 DNA reads TGCAGCGTTGTAGGGGATGGCTACACCTTC.

This clonotype was seen more than once but under ten times. The CDR3 sequence: CASSRRGQLGGYTF. DNA of the CDR3: TGCGCCAGCAGCCGTAGGGGACAGCTGGGTGGCTACACCTTC. The chain uses TRBV4-1 and TRBJ1-2; 7 nucleotides line up with TRBD1. CDR1 and CDR2 (germline): MGHRA, YSYEKL. V lost 4 bases, J lost 7 bases, and 9 bases stayed unmatched. The CDR3 runs 14 residues.

This clonotype was counted many times. This sequence joins TRBV30 and TRBJ2-7, with D unclear. Germline V CDR1 and CDR2: GTSNPN, SVGIG (reference sequence). Trimming took off 2 bases at V and 4 bases at J, with 9 bases between the two ends. The CDR3 totals 12 residues. The chain's CDR3 is CAWSPGPYEQYF. In DNA, the CDR3 is TGTGCCTGGAGTCCAGGTCCTTACGAGCAGTACTTC.

Ten or more counts support this clonotype. The chain joins TRBV27 to TRBJ2-7; D is undetermined. CDR3 length: 13 residues. V was cut by 6 bases and J by 7 bases, with 16 bases left in between. CDR1 and CDR2 (germline): MNHEY, SMNVEV (reference sequence). Here the CDR3 DNA reads TGTGCCAGCAGCGTAGTAGGGCACGGGGAGCAGTACTTC. Residues: CASSVVGHGEQYF.

This clonotype was counted ten times or more. In DNA, the CDR3 is TGTGCCAGCACCCTTCGGGGCCCGTTCCAGCCCCAGCATTTT. This sequence encodes CASTLRGPFQPQHF. The V and J genes are TRBV28 and TRBJ1-5, with D tentatively TRBD1 (5 bases). The CDR3 runs 14 residues. CDR1 is MDHEN, CDR2 SYDVKM, per germline. The V and J ends lost 7 bases and 7 bases respectively, with 17 bases between them.

This chain joins TRBV5-8 and TRBJ2-7; a possible D gene is TRBD1 (6 bases). V gave up 0 bases and J gave up 3 bases, with 10 bases separating them. Germline values: CDR1 SGHTS, CDR2 YDEGEE. The CDR3 length is 14 residues. The CDR3 is CASSLVARGYEQYF. The CDR3 nucleotides read TGTGCCAGCAGCTTGGTCGCCAGGGGCTACGAGCAGTACTTC.

This clonotype appeared many times. V gene TRBV15 combines with J gene TRBJ1-2; 8 bases agree with TRBD1. V trimming: 1 base; J trimming: 4 bases; junction bases outside the gene matches: 5. CDR1 is LNHNV and CDR2 is YYDKDF in the germline V gene (reference sequence). CDR3 length: 15 amino acids. The CDR3 DNA is TGTGCCACCAGCAGAGGATCAGGGACAGGCTATGGCTACACCTTC. It encodes CATSRGSGTGYGYTF.

This clonotype has only one observation. The chain employs TRBV27 and TRBJ2-7; 9 positions match TRBD2. This CDR3 has 12 amino acids. V was clipped by 7 bases and J by 5 bases; unmatched bases: 3. CDR1 and CDR2 from the germline V gene are MNHEY and SMNVEV (reference sequence). CDR3 sequence (DNA): TGTGCCAGCAAGAGCGGGGGGAACGAGCAGTACTTC. Translating gives CASKSGGNEQYF.

Many counts were recorded for this clonotype. This chain connects TRBV20-1 to TRBJ2-3; 12 bases fit TRBD2. The CDR3 totals 16 residues. Germline lookup yields CDR1 DFQATT and CDR2 SNEGSKA (reference sequence). The ends lost 3 bases at V and 2 bases at J; junction bases unmatched: 6. CDR3 DNA sequence: TGCAGTGCTAGTATGGCTAGCGGGAGGGCCACAGATACGCAGTATTTT. This codes for CSASMASGRATDTQYF.

The chain carries TRBV27 and TRBJ2-3; D not certain. Trimming left V 3 bases short and J 8 bases short, with 12 bases between. Germline V gene data show CDR1 as MNHEY and CDR2 as SMNVEV (reference sequence). CDR3 size: 13 residues. The CDR3: CASSLGAFGTQYF. The DNA of the CDR3 is TGTGCCAGCAGTTTGGGTGCATTCGGTACGCAGTATTTT.